In its sample, the clone carrying this T cell receptor beta chain was seen many times. Antigen unknown. A second PCR of about 7 to 12 cycles used a sample-barcoded 5' primer and a J-beta primer mix. TCRdb re-called the 5' RACE reads with MiXCR, one entry per CDR3 protein. The sample gives roughly 650,000 distinct CDR3 sequences, 32% of which show up once; 15% is in the top ten. V lost 4 bases and J 4 bases, leaving 22 bases between the germline ends. Per the germline V gene, CDR1 is SGHTA and CDR2 is FQGNSA. CDR3 size: 17 residues. The sample is drawn from a study of blood T cells in healthy people across ages. General study findings and limits: Older age went with lower TCR beta diversity per million T cells, in a roughly linear way.

Sequencing input: blood. The genes are TRBV7-2 and TRBJ1-1; D unclear. This TCR derives from an elderly woman in good health. Here the CDR3 reads CASSYRAIGDMGTEAFF. Here the CDR3 DNA reads TGTGCCAGCAGCTACCGGGCCATTGGGGATATGGGCACTGAAGCTTTCTTT.